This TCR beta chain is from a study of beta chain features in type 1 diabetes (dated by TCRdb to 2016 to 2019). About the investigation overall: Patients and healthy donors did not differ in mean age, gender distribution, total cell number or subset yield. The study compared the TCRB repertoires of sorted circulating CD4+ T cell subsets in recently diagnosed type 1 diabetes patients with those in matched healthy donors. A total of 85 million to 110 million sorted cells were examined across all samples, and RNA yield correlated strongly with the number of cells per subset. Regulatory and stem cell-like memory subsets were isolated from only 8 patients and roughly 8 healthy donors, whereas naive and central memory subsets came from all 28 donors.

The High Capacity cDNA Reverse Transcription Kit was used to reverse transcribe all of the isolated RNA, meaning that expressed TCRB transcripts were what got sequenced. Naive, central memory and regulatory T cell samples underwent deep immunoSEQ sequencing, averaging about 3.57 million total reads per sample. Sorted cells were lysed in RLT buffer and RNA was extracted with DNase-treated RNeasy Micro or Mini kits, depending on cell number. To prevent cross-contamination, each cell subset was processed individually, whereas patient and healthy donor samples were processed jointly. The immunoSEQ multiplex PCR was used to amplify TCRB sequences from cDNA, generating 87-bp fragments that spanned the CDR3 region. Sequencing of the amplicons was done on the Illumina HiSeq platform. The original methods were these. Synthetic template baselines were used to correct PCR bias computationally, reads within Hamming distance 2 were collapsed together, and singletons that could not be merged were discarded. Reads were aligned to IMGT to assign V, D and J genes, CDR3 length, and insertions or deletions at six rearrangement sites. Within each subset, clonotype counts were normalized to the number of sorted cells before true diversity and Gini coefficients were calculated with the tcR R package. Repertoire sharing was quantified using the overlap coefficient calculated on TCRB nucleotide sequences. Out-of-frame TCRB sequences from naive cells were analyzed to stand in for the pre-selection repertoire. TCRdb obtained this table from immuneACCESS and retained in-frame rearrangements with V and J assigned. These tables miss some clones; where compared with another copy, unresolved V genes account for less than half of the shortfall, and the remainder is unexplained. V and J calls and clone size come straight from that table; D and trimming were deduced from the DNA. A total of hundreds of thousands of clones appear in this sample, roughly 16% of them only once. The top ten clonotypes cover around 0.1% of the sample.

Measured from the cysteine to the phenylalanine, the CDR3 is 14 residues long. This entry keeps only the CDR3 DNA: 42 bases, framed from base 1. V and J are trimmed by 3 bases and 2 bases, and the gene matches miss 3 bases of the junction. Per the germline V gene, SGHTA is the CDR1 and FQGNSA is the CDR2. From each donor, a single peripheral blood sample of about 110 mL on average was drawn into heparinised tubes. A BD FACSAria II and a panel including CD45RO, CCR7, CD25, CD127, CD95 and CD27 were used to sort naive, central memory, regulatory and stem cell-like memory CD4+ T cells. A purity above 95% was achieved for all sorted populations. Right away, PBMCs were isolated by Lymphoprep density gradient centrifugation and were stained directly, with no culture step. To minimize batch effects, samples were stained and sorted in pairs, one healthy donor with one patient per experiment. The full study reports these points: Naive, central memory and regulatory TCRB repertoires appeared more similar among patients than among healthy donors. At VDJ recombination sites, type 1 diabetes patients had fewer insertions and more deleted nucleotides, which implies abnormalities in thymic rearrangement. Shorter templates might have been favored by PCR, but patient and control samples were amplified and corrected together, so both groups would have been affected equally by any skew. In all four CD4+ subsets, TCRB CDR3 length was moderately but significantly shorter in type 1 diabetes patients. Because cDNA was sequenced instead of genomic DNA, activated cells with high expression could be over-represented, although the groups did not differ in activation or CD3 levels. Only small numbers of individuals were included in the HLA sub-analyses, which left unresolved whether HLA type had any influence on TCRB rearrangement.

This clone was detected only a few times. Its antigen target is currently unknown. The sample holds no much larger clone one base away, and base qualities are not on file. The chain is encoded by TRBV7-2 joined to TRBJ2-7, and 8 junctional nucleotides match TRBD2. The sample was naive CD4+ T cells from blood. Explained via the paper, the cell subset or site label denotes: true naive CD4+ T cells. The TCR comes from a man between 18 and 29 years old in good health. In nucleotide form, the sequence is TGTGCCAGCAGCTTGGGACTAGTGGCCTACGAGCAGTACTTC. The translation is CASSLGLVAYEQYF.